The clone carrying this TCR beta chain occurred a few times. The antigen is unknown. Other DNA variants within this sample encode the same CDR3. These data come from a study of cytomegalovirus exposure and HLA in healthy donors. In the study overall: One earlier analysis, a look at 150 million to 200 million T cells, found roughly 110 million unique TCR beta sequences. Broader study findings: A missense DCLRE1C variant was associated with V- and J-gene trimming of TCR beta chains in a later analysis, and an independent cohort replicated the association. HLA allele associations emerged for about 16,000 TCR beta sequences in a later analysis, at 0.05 false discovery rate. Presence/absence analyses assumed roughly uniform sequencing depth across donors, which may not hold.

Trimming stripped 4 bases from V and 0 bases from J, with 9 bases between. The V gene's germline CDR1 is ENHRY and CDR2 SYGVKD. This CDR3 has 14 amino acids. The PCR contained 60 Vbeta and 13 Jbeta primers. Method: immunoSEQ multiplex PCR; TCRdb's copy keeps in-frame clones and lacks some. In the table there are 90,000 to 120,000 clones, approximately 74% of which are singletons. The TCR sequence derives from a middle-aged woman in good health and CMV-seropositive. Sequenced: PBMCs. V is TRBV10-3 and J is TRBJ1-1, with D tentatively TRBD1 (5 bases). The CDR3 reads CAISGAGMNTEAFF. The CDR3, as DNA: TGTGCCATCAGTGGGGCAGGGATGAACACTGAAGCTTTCTTT.